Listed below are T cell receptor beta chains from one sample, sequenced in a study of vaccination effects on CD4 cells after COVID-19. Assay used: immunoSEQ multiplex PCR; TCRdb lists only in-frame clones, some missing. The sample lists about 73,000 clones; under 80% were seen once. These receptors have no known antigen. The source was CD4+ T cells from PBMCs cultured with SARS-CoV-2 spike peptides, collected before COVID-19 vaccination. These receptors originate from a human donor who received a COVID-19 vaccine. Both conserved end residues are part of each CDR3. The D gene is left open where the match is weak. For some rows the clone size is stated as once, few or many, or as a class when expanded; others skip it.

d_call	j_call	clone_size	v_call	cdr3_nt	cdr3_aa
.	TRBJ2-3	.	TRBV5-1	TGCGCCAGCAGCTTGGCGGATCTCACAGATACGCAGTATTTT	CASSLADLTDTQYF
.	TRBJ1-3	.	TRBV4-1	TGCGCCAGCAGCCAAGACGAAGGGGCTGGAAACACCATATATTTT	CASSQDEGAGNTIYF
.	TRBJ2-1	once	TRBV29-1	TGCAGCGTTGATGTGGCTGACTACAATGAGCAGTTCTTC	CSVDVADYNEQFF
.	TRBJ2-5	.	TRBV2	TGTGCCAGCGAGAGGGGCCGGGGTCAAGAGACCCAGTACTTC	CASERGRGQETQYF
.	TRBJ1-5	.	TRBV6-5	TGTGCCAGCAGTTACTCTCGGGGTCAGCCCCAGCATTTT	CASSYSRGQPQHF
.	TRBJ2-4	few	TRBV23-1	TGCGCCAGCAGCAGCGGGGCCAAAAACATTCAGTACTTC	CASSSGAKNIQYF
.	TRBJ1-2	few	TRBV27	TGTGCCAGTTCACTCTCCTTCGGCTATGGCTACACCTTC	CASSLSFGYGYTF
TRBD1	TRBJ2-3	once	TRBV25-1	TGTGCCAGCAGTCCAGGGGGAGATACGCAGTATTTT	CASSPGGDTQYF
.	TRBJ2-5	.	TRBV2	TGTGCCAGCAGTGTTCTAGGTTGGGAGACCCAGTACTTC	CASSVLGWETQYF
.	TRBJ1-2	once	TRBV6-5	TGTGCCAGCAGCCTAAGGCGGAACTATGGCTACACCTTC	CASSLRRNYGYTF
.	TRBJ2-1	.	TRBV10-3	TGTGCCATCAGTGATTCCCGGGAACCGAATGAGCAGTTCTTC	CAISDSREPNEQFF
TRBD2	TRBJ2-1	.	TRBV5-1	TGCGCCAGCAGCTTGGGGCTAGCGGGGGGACTATACAATGAGCAGTTCTTC	CASSLGLAGGLYNEQFF
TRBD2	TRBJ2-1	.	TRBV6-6	TGTGCCAGCAGTAACACCGGGACTAGCGGTAACAATGAGCAGTTCTTC	CASSNTGTSGNNEQFF
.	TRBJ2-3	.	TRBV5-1	TGCGCCAGCAGCTTGGGTCCCAGGCGGTACAGCACAGATACGCAGTATTTT	CASSLGPRRYSTDTQYF
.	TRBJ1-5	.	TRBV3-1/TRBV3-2	TGTGCCAGCAGCCCATCGGGCGCCCGGCAGCCCCAGCATTTT	CASSPSGARQPQHF
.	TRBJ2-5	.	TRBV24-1	TGTGCCACCCGAGGGCCTGTCCAAGAGACCCAGTACTTC	CATRGPVQETQYF
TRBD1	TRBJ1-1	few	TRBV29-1	TGCAGCGTCGGACAGGGTTGGGGTGAAGCTTTCTTT	CSVGQGWGEAFF
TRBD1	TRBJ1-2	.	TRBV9	TGTGCCAGCAGCCCCCAGCCAGGGGGGGGAGGCTACACCTTC	CASSPQPGGGGYTF
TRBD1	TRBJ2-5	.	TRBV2	TGTGCCAGCAGAGGGGGCAGCCAAGAGACCCAGTACTTC	CASRGGSQETQYF
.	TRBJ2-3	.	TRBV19	TGTGCCAGTAGTATTGGTTTAAGTTGGAGCACAGATACGCAGTATTTT	CASSIGLSWSTDTQYF
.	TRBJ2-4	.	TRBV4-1	TGCGCCAGCAGCCAAAGAAGAACAGGAAACATTCAGTACTTC	CASSQRRTGNIQYF
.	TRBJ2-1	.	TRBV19	TGTGCCAGTAGTCCCGGAGTCGGGGGAGTTGTTGAGCAGTTCTTC	CASSPGVGGVVEQFF
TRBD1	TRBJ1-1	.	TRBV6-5	TGTGCCAGCAGCTGGACAGGGGGACACTACACTGAAGCTTTCTTT	CASSWTGGHYTEAFF
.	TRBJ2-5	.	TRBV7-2	TGTGCCAGCAGCAGGAGAAATCTCGGGCCGGCGAGGGAGACCCAGTACTTC	CASSRRNLGPARETQYF
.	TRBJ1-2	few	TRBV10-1	TGCGCCAGCAGTGAGAGTGGGGGGCAAGGCTACACCTTC	CASSESGGQGYTF
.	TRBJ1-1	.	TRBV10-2	TGCGCCAGCAGAACAAACGCGAACACTGAAGCTTTCTTT	CASRTNANTEAFF
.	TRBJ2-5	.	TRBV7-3	TGTGCCAGCAGCTTAAACCCGGGGGCAGAGACCCAGTACTTC	CASSLNPGAETQYF